The TCR beta chain under discussion was sequenced for a study of blood T cell repertoires in COVID-19. Overall study context: Nucleic acid was either cDNA or gDNA, and it came from T cells, B-cell-depleted T cells, or PBMCs.

Each participant's cohort was designated according to participant-reported clinical history. Cohort 3 recovered donors had two negative PCRs, clearance, or symptom resolution. J lost 6 bases, V lost 5 bases, and 8 bases had no gene match. The CDR3 is made up of 15 amino acids. The germline V gene encodes CDR1 MNHEY and CDR2 SVGEGT. Generated by immunoSEQ multiplex PCR, the TCRdb table keeps only in-frame clones and is missing some. This sample has roughly 500,000 clones, with approximately 86% found just once. This receptor was taken from a woman aged 55 to 70 who had recovered from COVID-19. The chain uses TRBV6-2 or TRBV6-3 and TRBJ2-2, with TRBD2 identical over 8 bases. Sequencing input: PBMCs or T cells enriched from blood (not recorded which). CDR3 sequence (DNA): TGTGCCAGCAGTGGTCCCAACGGGGGGGCCGGGGAGCTGTTTTTT. This encodes CASSGPNGGAGELFF.